These 14 T cell receptor beta chains share one sample of origin, sequenced in a study of immune characterization of retroperitoneal liposarcoma. Via MiXCR, TCRdb re-called the PCR reads, giving one row per CDR3 protein. The table shows about 2,400 distinct CDR3 sequences, with 45% to 55% occurring only once. The sequenced sample was tumor tissue. These receptors were obtained from a female donor with retroperitoneal liposarcoma.

This rearrangement joins TRBV6-1 to TRBJ2-1; tentatively, D is TRBD1 (6 bases). CDR1 and CDR2 from the germline V gene are MNHNS and SASEGT. The CDR3 length is 16 residues. Deletions cut 4 bases from V and 6 bases from J, with 19 bases between. CDR3 sequence: CASSGPNRVVGNEQFF. DNA of the CDR3: TGTGCCAGCAGTGGACCCAACAGGGTTGTCGGCAATGAGCAGTTCTTC.

This clonotype was seen only a few times. The CDR3 reads CASSESLAGAYEQFF. Written as DNA, the CDR3 is TGTGCCAGCAGTGAAAGTCTAGCGGGAGCCTACGAGCAGTTCTTC. The chain links TRBV6-1 to TRBJ2-1; 10 bases are shared with TRBD2. This CDR3 is built from 15 residues. Germline CDR1 is MNHNS and CDR2 is SASEGT. V shed 2 bases, J shed 10 bases, and the junction held 8 bases outside the gene matches.

The genes are TRBV11-3 and TRBJ2-1, with TRBD1 matching over 9 bases. In germline, CDR1 is SGHNT, CDR2 YENEEA. The CDR3 covers 16 residues. V shed 5 bases, J shed 13 bases, and the junction held 18 bases outside the gene matches. CDR3 protein: CASSLLGTGIQETQFF. The CDR3 DNA sequence: TGTGCCAGCAGCCTTTTGGGGACAGGGATTCAAGAGACCCAGTTCTTC.

Relative to its sample, this clonotype is medium-sized. The V call is TRBV11-1, the J call TRBJ2-1; D possibly matches TRBD1 or TRBD2 (7 bases each). Germline loops: CDR1 SGHAT, CDR2 FQDESV (reference sequence). The V gene lost 4 bases and the J gene lost 12 bases, with 22 bases spanning the gap. The CDR3 contains 15 residues. The CDR3 DNA reads TGTGCCAGCAGCTCCGACAGGGCTAGCGGAACTTTGCAGTTCTTC. Protein: CASSSDRASGTLQFF.

The V and J genes are TRBV7-6 and TRBJ2-1; 8 nucleotides align to TRBD2. V was pared by 5 bases and J by 4 bases, with 7 bases of the junction left unmatched. Germline CDR1 is SGHVS and CDR2 is FNYEAQ. The CDR3 has 15 amino acids. CDR3 loop: CASSVLAVSYNEQFF. In DNA, the CDR3 is TGTGCCAGCAGCGTACTAGCGGTTAGTTACAATGAGCAGTTCTTC.

The chain employs TRBV12-3 or TRBV12-4 and TRBJ2-1; D unclear. The CDR3 has 14 amino acids. V was cut by 2 bases and J by 4 bases, with 9 bases left in between. The chain's CDR3 is CASSLYLGYNEQFF. In DNA, the CDR3 is TGTGCCAGCAGTTTATATTTGGGTTACAATGAGCAGTTCTTC.

The chain is built from TRBV6-1 and TRBJ2-3; possibly TRBD1 or TRBD2 for D (6 bases each). The CDR3 is 14 amino acids. CDR1 and CDR2 (germline): MNHNS, SASEGT. Trimming stripped 6 bases from V and 6 bases from J, with 16 bases between. CDR3 residues: CASSTEMGGDTQYF. The DNA for the CDR3 is TGTGCCAGCAGCACCGAGATGGGGGGCGATACGCAGTATTTT.

The J gene is TRBJ1-5, the V gene TRBV6-1; unclear D gene. Matching the DNA end better, TRBJ2-3 makes the J call doubtful. The germline CDR1 and CDR2 sequences are MNHNS and SASEGT. CDR3 length: 11 residues. Written as DNA, the CDR3 is TGTGCCAGCAGTTATGTGGATACGCAGTATTTT. Translating gives CASSYVDTQYF.

The V gene is TRBV7-6, the J gene TRBJ2-1; D remains unclear. Trimming pared 4 bases from V and 9 bases from J, leaving 13 bases between. The germline V gene encodes CDR1 SGHVS and CDR2 FNYEAQ. The CDR3 is 13 residues long. CDR3: CASSSLRGGEQFF. CDR3 DNA sequence: TGTGCCAGCAGCTCCCTTCGAGGCGGTGAGCAGTTCTTC.

The chain combines TRBV12-3 or TRBV12-4 with TRBJ2-1; D is possibly TRBD1 or TRBD2 (5 bases each). CDR3 length: 18 amino acids. V shed 2 bases and J shed 5 bases, with 22 bases lying between them. CDR3 sequence: CASSLFIGVALSNNEQFF. The CDR3 bases are TGTGCCAGCAGTTTATTTATAGGGGTAGCGCTCAGCAACAATGAGCAGTTCTTC.

This clonotype was seen a handful of times. The chain combines TRBV6-1 with TRBJ2-1; the D gene is possibly TRBD2 (5 bases). The DNA end is more similar to TRBJ2-7, so the J call may be wrong. The germline CDR1 and CDR2 sequences are MNHNS and SASEGT. This CDR3 contains 15 residues. The CDR3 here is CASSEIDGSHYEQYF. The CDR3 DNA sequence: TGTGCCAGCAGTGAGATTGATGGGAGCCACTACGAGCAGTACTTC.

This chain uses TRBV6-1 with TRBJ2-6; D is unresolved. The CDR3 is made up of 13 amino acids. V was pared by 8 bases and J by 0 bases, with 5 bases between. Per the germline V gene, CDR1 is MNHNS and CDR2 is SASEGT. Written as DNA, the CDR3 is TGTGCCAGCGTAAGCTCTGGGGCCAACGTCCTGACTTTC. Translation gives CASVSSGANVLTF.

This rearrangement joins TRBV6-1 to TRBJ2-1; tentatively, D is TRBD1 (5 bases). With 5 bases removed from V and 8 bases from J, the gap between germline ends came to 10 bases. The CDR3 is 12 residues long. Germline V lookup: CDR1 MNHNS, CDR2 SASEGT. CDR3 in amino acids: CASSRQWDEQFF. The DNA of the CDR3 is TGTGCCAGCAGTCGACAGTGGGATGAGCAGTTCTTC.

This clonotype rates as medium-sized. CDR3 DNA: TGTGCCAGCAGCCCGACCGCCAGTACAACTAATGAAAAACTGTTTTTT. Translation: CASSPTASTTNEKLFF. The rearrangement uses TRBV6-1 and TRBJ1-4; unclear D gene. The CDR3 spans 16 residues. Trimming took off 6 bases at V and 0 bases at J, with 14 bases between the two ends. The germline V gene encodes CDR1 MNHNS and CDR2 SASEGT.